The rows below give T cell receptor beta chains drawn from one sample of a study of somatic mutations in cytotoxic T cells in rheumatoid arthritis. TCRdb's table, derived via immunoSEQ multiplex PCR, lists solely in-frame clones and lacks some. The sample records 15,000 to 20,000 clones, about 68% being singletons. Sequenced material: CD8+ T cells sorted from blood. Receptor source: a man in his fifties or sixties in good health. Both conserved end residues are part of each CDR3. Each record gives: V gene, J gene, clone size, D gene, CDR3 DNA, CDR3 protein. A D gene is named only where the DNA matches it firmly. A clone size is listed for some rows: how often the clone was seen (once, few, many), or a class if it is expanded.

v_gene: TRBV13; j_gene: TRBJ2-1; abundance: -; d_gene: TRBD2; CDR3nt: TGTGCCAGCAGCTTAGGGGGGCTAGCGGGATACAATGAGCAGTTCTTC; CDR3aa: CASSLGGLAGYNEQFF
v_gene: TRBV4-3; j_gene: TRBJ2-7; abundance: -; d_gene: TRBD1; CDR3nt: TGCGCCAGCAGCTTCGGACAGGCCTACGAGCAGTACTTC; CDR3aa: CASSFGQAYEQYF
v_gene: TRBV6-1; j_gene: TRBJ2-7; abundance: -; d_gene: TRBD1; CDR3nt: TGTGCCAGGGGGACAGGGAGCTCCTACGAGCAGTACTTC; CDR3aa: CARGTGSSYEQYF
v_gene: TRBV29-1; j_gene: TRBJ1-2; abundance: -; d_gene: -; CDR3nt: TGCAGCGTTCACGCGACAGGTTCCTATGGCTACACCTTC; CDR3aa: CSVHATGSYGYTF
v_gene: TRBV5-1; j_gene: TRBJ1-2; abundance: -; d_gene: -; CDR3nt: TGCGCCAGCAGCTTATCCAGACTCTATGGCTACACCTTC; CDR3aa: CASSLSRLYGYTF
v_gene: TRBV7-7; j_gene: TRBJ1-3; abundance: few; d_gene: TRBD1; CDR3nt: TGTGCTAGCAGCCGGGACAGGGACTCTGGAAACACCATATATTTT; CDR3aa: CASSRDRDSGNTIYF
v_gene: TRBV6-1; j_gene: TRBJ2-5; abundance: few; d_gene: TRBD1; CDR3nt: TGTGCCAGCAGTGAAGGGATGACAGGGGGCTTTGAGACCCAGTACTTC; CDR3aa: CASSEGMTGGFETQYF
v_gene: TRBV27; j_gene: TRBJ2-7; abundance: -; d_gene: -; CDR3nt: TGTGCCAGCAGTTTACTGGGCGGCAGGGGGGACGAGCAGTACTTC; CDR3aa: CASSLLGGRGDEQYF
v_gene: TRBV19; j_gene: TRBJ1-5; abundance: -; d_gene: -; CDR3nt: TGTGCCAGTAGTATTATCCCCAGGAGCAATCAGCCCCAGCATTTT; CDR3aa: CASSIIPRSNQPQHF
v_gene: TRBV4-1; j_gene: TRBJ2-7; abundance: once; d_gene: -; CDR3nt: TGCGCCAGCAGCCAAGATCTTCCAGGGATGTCCTACGAGCAGTACTTC; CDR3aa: CASSQDLPGMSYEQYF
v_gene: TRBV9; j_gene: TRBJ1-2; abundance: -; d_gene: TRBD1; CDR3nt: TGTGCCAGCAGCGTAGGAGACAGGGTTACGAGAAACAACTATGGCTACACCTTC; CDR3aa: CASSVGDRVTRNNYGYTF
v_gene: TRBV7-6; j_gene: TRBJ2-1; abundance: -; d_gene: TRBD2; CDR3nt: TGTGCCAGCAGCGCGACTAGCGGGAGTTTCATTGAGCAGTTCTTC; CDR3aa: CASSATSGSFIEQFF
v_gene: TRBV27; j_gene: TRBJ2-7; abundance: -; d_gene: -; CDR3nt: TGTGCCAGCAGTAGGGAGGTGGCAAAATCCTACGAGCAGTACTTC; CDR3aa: CASSREVAKSYEQYF
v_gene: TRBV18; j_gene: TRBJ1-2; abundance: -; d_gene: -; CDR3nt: TGTGCCAGCTCACCGGGGGCAGGAGTTAACTATGGCTACACCTTC; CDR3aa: CASSPGAGVNYGYTF
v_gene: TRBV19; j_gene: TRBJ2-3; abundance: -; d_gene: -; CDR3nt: TGTGCCAGTAGTATAGGTGTCGGAGACACAGATACGCAGTATTTT; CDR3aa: CASSIGVGDTDTQYF
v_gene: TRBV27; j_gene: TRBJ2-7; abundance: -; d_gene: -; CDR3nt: TGTGCCAGCAGTGGCAGACGGGTATCCTACGAGCAGTACTTC; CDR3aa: CASSGRRVSYEQYF
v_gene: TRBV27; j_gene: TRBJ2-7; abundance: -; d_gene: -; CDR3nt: TGTGCCAGCATAAACCACGCAGGCTACGAGCAGTACTTC; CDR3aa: CASINHAGYEQYF
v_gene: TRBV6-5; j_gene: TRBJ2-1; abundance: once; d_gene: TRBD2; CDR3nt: TGTGCCAGCAGTTACTCCGGGGGGGGTAATGAGCAGTTCTTC; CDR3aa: CASSYSGGGNEQFF
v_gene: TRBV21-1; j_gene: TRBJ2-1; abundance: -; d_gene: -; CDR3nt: TGTACCCTCTCCGGGACTGGGCCCCCTCCGAATTACAATGAGCAGTTCTTC; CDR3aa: CTLSGTGPPPNYNEQFF
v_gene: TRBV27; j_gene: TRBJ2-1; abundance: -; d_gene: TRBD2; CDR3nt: TGTGCCAGCAGTTTGACTAGCGGGGGGGCGTTTGAGCAGTTCTTC; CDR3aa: CASSLTSGGAFEQFF
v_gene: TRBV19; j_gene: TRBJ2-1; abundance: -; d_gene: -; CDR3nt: TGTGCCAGTAGTAACTGGAATGAGCAGTTCTTC; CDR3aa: CASSNWNEQFF
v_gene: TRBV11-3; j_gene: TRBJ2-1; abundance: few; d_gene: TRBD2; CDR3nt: TGTGCCAGCAGCTTAATAGCGGGAGGGAGCTCCTACAATGAGCAGTTCTTC; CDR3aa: CASSLIAGGSSYNEQFF
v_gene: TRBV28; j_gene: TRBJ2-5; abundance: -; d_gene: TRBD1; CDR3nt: TGTGCCAGCAGTTTCGACCCGGGACAGGGGAGGTGGCAAGAGACCCAGTACTTC; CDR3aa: CASSFDPGQGRWQETQYF
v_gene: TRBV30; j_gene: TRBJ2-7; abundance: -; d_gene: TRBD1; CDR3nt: TGTGCCTGGACCCTACAGGGGGCTGACGAGCAGTACTTC; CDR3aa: CAWTLQGADEQYF
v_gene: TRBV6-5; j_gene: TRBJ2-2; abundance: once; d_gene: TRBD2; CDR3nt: TGTGCCAGCAGTTACAGGGCGGGGGGGCCCAACGGGGAGCTGTTTTTT; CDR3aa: CASSYRAGGPNGELFF
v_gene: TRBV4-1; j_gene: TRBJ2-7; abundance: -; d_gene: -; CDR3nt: TGCGCCAGCAGCCAAGACGGGGGAATCGACGAGCAGTACTTC; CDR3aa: CASSQDGGIDEQYF
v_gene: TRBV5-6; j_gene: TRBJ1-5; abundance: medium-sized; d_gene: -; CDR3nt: TGTGCCAGCAGCGTCCGTAATCAGCCCCAGCATTTT; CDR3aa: CASSVRNQPQHF
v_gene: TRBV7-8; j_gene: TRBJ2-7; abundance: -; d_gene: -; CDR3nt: TGTGCCAGCACCTCAAGTGTGGGGGGGGGCCCCTTCTACGAGCAGTACTTC; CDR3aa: CASTSSVGGGPFYEQYF
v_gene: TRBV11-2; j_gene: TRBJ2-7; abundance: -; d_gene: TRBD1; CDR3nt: TGTGCCAGCAGCGACCGACAGGGGATGAAAACCTACGAGCAGTACTTC; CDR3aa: CASSDRQGMKTYEQYF
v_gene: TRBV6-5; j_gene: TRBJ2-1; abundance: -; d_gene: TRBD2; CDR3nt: TGTGCCAGCACCCCTGTAGCGGGGGGCTCTAATGAGCAGTTCTTC; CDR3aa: CASTPVAGGSNEQFF
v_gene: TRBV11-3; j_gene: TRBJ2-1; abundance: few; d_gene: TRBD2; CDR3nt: TGTGCCAGCAGCTTGGGACTAACCAACTACAATGAGCAGTTCTTC; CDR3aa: CASSLGLTNYNEQFF
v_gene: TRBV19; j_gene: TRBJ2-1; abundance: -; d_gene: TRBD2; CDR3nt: TGTGCCAGTAGACCGACTAGCGGGAGGGCCCAGCCGGGGAATGAGCAGTTCTTC; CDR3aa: CASRPTSGRAQPGNEQFF
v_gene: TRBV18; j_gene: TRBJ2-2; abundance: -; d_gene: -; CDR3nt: TGTGCCAGCTCACGCGACCGGGGGGCTTCATCCGGGGAGCTGTTTTTT; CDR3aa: CASSRDRGASSGELFF
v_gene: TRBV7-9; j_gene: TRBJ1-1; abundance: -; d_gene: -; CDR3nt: TGTGCCAGCAGCTTAGAACTATCAATGAGGCAGTTGAACACTGAAGCTTTCTTT; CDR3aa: CASSLELSMRQLNTEAFF
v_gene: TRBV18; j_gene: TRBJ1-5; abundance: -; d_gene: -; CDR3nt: TGTGCCAGCTCAGGGGGCGAGACCCCTAATCAGCCCCAGCATTTT; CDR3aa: CASSGGETPNQPQHF
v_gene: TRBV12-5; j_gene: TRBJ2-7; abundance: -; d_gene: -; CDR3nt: TGTGCTAGTGGTTTGGGGACAGTCTCCTACGAGCAGTACTTC; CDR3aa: CASGLGTVSYEQYF
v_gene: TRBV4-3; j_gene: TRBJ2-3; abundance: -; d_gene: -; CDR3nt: TGCGCCAGCAGCCAAGATAGCCCCACAGATACGCAGTATTTT; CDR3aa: CASSQDSPTDTQYF
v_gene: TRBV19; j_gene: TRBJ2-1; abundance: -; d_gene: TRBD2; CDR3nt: TGTGCCAGTAGTATATCGTACGGACTAGCAGACCAGTTCTTC; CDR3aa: CASSISYGLADQFF
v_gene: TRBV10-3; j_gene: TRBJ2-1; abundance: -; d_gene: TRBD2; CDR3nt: TGTGCCACTGGGGACAGGGGACTAGCGGGGCCCCACAATGAGCAGTTCTTC; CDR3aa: CATGDRGLAGPHNEQFF
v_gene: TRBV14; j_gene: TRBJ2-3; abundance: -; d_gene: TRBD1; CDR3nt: TGTGCCAGCAGCCAGCTGACAGGGTTTGGGGGAAGCACAGATACGCAGTATTTT; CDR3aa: CASSQLTGFGGSTDTQYF
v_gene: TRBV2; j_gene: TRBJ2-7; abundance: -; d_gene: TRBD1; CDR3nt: TGTGCCAGCAGAGGGAAACGGGACAGGGGCCACGAGCAGTACTTC; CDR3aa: CASRGKRDRGHEQYF
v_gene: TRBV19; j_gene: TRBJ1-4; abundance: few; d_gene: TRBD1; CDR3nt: TGTGCCAGTAGTATGGGGCCCGGGACAGGGCTGTTTTTT; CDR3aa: CASSMGPGTGLFF
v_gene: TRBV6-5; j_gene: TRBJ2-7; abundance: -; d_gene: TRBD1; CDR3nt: TGTGCCAGCAGTTACGGGACAGGGGGCGACGAGCAGTACTTC; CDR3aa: CASSYGTGGDEQYF
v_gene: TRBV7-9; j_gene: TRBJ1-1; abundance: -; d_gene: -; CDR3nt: TGTGCCAGCAGCTTAGGTCGCGGGGTTAACACTGAAGCTTTCTTT; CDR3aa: CASSLGRGVNTEAFF
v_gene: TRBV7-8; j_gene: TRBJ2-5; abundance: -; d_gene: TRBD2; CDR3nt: TGTGCCAGCAGCTTATCGTCGGCTAGCGGGGGGCAAGAGACCCAGTACTTC; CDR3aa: CASSLSSASGGQETQYF
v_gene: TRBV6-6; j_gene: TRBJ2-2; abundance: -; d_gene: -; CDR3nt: TGTGCCAGCAGTTACTCTTGGGGGGGGGCCCCCGGGGAGCTGTTTTTT; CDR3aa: CASSYSWGGAPGELFF